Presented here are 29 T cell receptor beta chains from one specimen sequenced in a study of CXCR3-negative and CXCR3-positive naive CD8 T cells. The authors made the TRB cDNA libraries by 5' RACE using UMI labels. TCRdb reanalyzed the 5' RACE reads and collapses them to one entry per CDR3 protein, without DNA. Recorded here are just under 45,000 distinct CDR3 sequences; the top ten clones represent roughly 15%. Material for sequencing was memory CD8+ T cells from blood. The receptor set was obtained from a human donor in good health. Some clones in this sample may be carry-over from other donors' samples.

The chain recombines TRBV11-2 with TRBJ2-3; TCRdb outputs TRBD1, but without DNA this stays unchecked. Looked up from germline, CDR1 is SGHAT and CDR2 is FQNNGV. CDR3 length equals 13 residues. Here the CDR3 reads CASSLLQGDTQYF. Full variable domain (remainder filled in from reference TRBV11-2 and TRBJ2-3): EAGVAQSPRYKIIEKRQSVAFWCNPISGHATLYWYQQILGQGPKLLIQFQNNGVVDDSQLPKDRFSAERLKGVDSTLKIQPAKLEDSAVYLCASSLLQGDTQYFGPGTRLTVL.

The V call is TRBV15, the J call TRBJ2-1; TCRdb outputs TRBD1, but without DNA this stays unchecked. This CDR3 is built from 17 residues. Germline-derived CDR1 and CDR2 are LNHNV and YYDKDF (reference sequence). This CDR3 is CATSRHADRESYNEQFF.

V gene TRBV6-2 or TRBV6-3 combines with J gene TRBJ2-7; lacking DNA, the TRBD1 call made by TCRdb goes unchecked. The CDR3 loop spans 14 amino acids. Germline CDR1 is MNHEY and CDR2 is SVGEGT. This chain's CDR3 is CASSYSETAYEQYF.

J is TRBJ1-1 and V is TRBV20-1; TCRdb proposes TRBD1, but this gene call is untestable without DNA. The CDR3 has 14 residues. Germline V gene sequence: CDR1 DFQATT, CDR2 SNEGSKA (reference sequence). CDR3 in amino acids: CSASGDREHTEAFF.

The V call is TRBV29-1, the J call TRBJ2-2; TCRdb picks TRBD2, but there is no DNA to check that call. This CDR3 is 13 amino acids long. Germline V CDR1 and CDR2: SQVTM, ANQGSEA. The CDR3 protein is CSVPSGIGGELFF.

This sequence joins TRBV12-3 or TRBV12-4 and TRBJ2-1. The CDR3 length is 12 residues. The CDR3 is CASSLGLNEQFF.

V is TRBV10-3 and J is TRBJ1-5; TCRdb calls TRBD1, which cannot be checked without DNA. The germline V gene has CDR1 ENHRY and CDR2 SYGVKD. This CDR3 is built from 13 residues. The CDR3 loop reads CAIRTGGNQPQHF.

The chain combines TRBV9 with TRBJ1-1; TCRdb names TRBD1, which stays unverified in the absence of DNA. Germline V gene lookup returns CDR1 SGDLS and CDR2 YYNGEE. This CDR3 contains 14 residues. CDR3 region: CASSPDALGTEAFF.

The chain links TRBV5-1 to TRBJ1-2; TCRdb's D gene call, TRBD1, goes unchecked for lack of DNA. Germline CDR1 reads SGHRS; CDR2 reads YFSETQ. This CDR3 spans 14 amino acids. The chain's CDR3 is CASSFKTGTNGYTF.

The CDR3 region is CASSLGGGLLNSPLHF. The rearrangement uses TRBV7-8 and TRBJ1-6. Germline loops: CDR1 SGHVS, CDR2 FQNEAQ. The CDR3 consists of 16 residues. The variable domain in full, completed from reference TRBV7-8 and TRBJ1-6, reads GAGVSQSPRYKVAKRGQDVALRCDPISGHVSLFWYQQALGQGPEFLTYFQNEAQLDKSGLPSDRFFAERPEGSVSTLKIQRTQQEDSAVYLCASSLGGGLLNSPLHFGNGTRLTVT.

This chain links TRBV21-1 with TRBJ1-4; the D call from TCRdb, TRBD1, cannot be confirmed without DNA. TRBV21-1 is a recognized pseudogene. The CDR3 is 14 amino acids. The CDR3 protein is CASIPGGRDEKLFF.

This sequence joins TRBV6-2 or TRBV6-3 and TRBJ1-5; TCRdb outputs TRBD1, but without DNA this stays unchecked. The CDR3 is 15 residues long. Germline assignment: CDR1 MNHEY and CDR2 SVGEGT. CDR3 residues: CASSYPGRSNQPQHF.

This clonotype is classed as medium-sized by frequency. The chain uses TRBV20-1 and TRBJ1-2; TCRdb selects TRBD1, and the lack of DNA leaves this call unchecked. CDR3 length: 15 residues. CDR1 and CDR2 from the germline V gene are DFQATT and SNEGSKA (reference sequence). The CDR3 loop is CSARPLTGINYGYTF.

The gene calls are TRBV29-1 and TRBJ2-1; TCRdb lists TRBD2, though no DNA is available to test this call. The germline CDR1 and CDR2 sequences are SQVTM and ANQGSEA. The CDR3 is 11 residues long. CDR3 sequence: CSVGLYNEQFF.

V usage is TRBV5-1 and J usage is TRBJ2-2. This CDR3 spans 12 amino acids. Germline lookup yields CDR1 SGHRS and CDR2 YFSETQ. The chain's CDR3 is CASSLVDGELFF.

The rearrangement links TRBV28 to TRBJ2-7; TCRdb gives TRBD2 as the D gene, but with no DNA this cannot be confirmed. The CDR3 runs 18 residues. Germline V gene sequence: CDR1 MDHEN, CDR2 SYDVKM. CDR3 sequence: CASSWRGLAGGPAYEQYF.

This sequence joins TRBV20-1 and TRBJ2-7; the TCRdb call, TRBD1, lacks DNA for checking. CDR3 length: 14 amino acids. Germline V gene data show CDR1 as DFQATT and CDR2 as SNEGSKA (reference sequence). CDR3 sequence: CSARGQGVAYEQYF.

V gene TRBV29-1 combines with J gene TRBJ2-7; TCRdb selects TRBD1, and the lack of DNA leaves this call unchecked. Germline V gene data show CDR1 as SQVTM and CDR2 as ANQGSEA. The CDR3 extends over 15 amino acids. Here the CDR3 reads CSGSQGRSSYNEQFF.

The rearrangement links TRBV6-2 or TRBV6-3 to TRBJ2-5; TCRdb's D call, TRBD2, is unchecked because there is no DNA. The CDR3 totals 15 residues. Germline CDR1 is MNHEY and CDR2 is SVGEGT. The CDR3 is CASGDDGSPQETQYF.

This CDR3 is CAISGLEGGTEAFF. This chain connects TRBV10-3 to TRBJ1-1; the TCRdb call, TRBD1, lacks DNA for checking. The CDR3 is 14 amino acids. Germline-derived CDR1 and CDR2 are ENHRY and SYGVKD.

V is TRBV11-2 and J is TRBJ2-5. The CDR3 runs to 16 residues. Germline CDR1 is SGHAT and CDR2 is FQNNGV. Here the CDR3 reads CASSLTEYNPQETQYF.

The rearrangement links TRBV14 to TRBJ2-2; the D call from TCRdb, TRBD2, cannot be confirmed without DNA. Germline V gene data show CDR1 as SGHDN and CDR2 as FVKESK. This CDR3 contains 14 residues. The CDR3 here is CASSQEEDTGELFF.

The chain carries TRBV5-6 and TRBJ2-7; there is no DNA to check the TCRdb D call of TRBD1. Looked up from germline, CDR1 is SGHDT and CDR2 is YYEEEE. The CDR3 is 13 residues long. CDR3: CASSFTRVSEQYF.

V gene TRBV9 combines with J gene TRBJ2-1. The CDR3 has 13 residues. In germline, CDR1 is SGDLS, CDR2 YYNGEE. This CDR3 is CASSGGDLYEQYF.

CDR3 sequence: CASSLGGYEQFF. This chain uses TRBV5-5 with TRBJ2-1; checking the TCRdb D call of TRBD2 is not possible without DNA. The germline gives CDR1 SGHKS, CDR2 YYEKEE (reference sequence). The CDR3 has 12 amino acids.

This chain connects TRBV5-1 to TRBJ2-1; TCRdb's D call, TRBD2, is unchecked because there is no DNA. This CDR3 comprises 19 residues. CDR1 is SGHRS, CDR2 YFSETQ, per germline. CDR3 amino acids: CASSLIQLVPPSGVSEQFF.

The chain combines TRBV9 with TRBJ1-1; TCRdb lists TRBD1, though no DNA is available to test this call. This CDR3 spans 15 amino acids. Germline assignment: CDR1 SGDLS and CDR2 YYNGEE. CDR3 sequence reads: CASSVKSGQFTEAFF.

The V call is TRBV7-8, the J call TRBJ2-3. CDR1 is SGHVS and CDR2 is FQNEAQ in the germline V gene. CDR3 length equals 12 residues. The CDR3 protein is CASSTSRDTQYF.

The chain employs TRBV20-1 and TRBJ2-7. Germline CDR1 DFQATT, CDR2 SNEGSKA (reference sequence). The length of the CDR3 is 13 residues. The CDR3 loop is CSARRSSSYEQYF.